This is a list of T cell receptor beta chains from one sample in a study of T cell responses to AZD1222 COVID-19 vaccine. Measured with immunoSEQ multiplex PCR; TCRdb has only the in-frame clones, and not every one. The sample carries almost 80,000 clones, around 90% recorded once. Material: peripheral blood, obtained on day 0 of AZD1222 vaccination. Every receptor here comes from an adult in good health. Each CDR3 is given with its conserved first and last residue. A D gene is named only where the DNA matches it firmly. The size of a clone is reported for some rows only, either as once, few or many, or as a class for expanded clones.

CDR3 DNA | CDR3 protein | D gene | J gene | V gene | clone size
TGTGCCAGCAGCTTAGCAGGGCCTGGGAGCAATCAGCCCCAGCATTTT | CASSLAGPGSNQPQHF | - | TRBJ1-5 | TRBV7-6 | -
TGTGCCAGTAGTAATCAAGGACAGGAGCCCTACGAGCAGTACTTC | CASSNQGQEPYEQYF | TRBD1 | TRBJ2-7 | TRBV19 | -
TGTGCCAGCAGCGTAGAGGGAAACGGGGGCTACGAGCAGTACTTC | CASSVEGNGGYEQYF | - | TRBJ2-7 | TRBV9 | once
TGTGCCAGCAGTTTAAGGCCTCGTTACCGGACAGGCGGGGAGACCCAGTACTTC | CASSLRPRYRTGGETQYF | TRBD1 | TRBJ2-5 | TRBV28 | -
TGCAGTGCTAGTCTAGCGGGAGAATCAGATACGCAGTATTTT | CSASLAGESDTQYF | TRBD2 | TRBJ2-3 | TRBV20-1 | -
TGTGCCAGCAGCGCTCGGGGGTCTAAGGAGGAAAAACTGTTTTTT | CASSARGSKEEKLFF | - | TRBJ1-4 | TRBV9 | -
TGTGCCAGTAGTACTCGACAGGGTAATCAGCCCCAGCATTTT | CASSTRQGNQPQHF | TRBD1 | TRBJ1-5 | TRBV19 | -
TGTGCTAGTGGTTTGGTCAATTTAGCGGGAGAGACCCAGTACTTC | CASGLVNLAGETQYF | TRBD2 | TRBJ2-5 | TRBV12-5 | -
TGTGCCAGCAGCCAAGATCAGTCAGGGAGGAATTCACCCCTCCACTTT | CASSQDQSGRNSPLHF | - | TRBJ1-6 | TRBV3-1/TRBV3-2 | few
TGTGCCAGCAGCCCCTTGAGAACAGGGAGTTGGGTGACTGAAGCTTTCTTT | CASSPLRTGSWVTEAFF | - | TRBJ1-1 | TRBV11-2 | once
TGTGCCAGCAGTTCGGAGGGTCAGCCCCAGCATTTT | CASSSEGQPQHF | - | TRBJ1-5 | TRBV27 | -
TGCGCCAGCAGCTTGATCGGACAGATCCAAGAGACCCAGTACTTC | CASSLIGQIQETQYF | - | TRBJ2-5 | TRBV5-1 | -
TGTGCCAGCAGTTACGACAGGGGGAACGGCGAGCAGTACTTC | CASSYDRGNGEQYF | TRBD1 | TRBJ2-7 | TRBV6-2/TRBV6-3 | -
TGTGCCACCAGCGGAGGGGGGCTTACTGGGGCCAACGTCCTGACTTTC | CATSGGGLTGANVLTF | - | TRBJ2-6 | TRBV15 | -
TGTGCCACCAGCCTTAACATGAACACTGAAGCTTTCTTT | CATSLNMNTEAFF | - | TRBJ1-1 | TRBV15 | -
TGTGCCAGCAGTAGACAGGGTCTTCTCTACGAGCAGTACTTC | CASSRQGLLYEQYF | TRBD1 | TRBJ2-7 | TRBV27 | -
TGTGCCAGCAGCCGACTGGACTCCTACGAGCAGTACTTC | CASSRLDSYEQYF | - | TRBJ2-7 | TRBV7-9 | -
TGCAGTGCTGACAGAGCCTACGAGCAGTACTTC | CSADRAYEQYF | - | TRBJ2-7 | TRBV20-1 | -
TGTGCCAGCTCGTTACGATCGGGAGTTTACTACGAGCAGTACTTC | CASSLRSGVYYEQYF | - | TRBJ2-7 | TRBV2 | -
TGTGCCAGCAGCTTGGGTAGACAGACGAACACTGAAGCTTTCTTT | CASSLGRQTNTEAFF | - | TRBJ1-1 | TRBV5-4 | -
TGCGCCAGCAGCCCCGGGACTAGCGGGATCGACACAGATACGCAGTATTTT | CASSPGTSGIDTDTQYF | TRBD2 | TRBJ2-3 | TRBV5-1 | -
TGTGCCATCAGTGAGTCAGGCGACAAGCAGTACTTC | CAISESGDKQYF | - | TRBJ2-7 | TRBV10-3 | -
TGTGCCAGCTCACCAGCAGGGACCTACGAGCAGTACTTC | CASSPAGTYEQYF | - | TRBJ2-7 | TRBV18 | -
TGTGCCAGCAGCAAAGTTGTGCAGGCGATAGGAGGCAATCAGCCCCAGCATTTT | CASSKVVQAIGGNQPQHF | - | TRBJ1-5 | TRBV21-1 | -
TGTGCCAGCAGCCCGCCGGATGGAGAAGAGACCCAGTACTTC | CASSPPDGEETQYF | - | TRBJ2-5 | TRBV11-2 | -
TGCGCCAGCAGGGGGACTAGCGTGAACACCGGGGAGCTGTTTTTT | CASRGTSVNTGELFF | TRBD2 | TRBJ2-2 | TRBV4-1 | -
TGTGCCAGCAGCCAAGCGGTCGCCCGAGCAGATACGCAGTATTTT | CASSQAVARADTQYF | - | TRBJ2-3 | TRBV3-1/TRBV3-2 | -
TGTGCCAGTAGTATAGGACAGGGGAACACTGAAGCTTTCTTT | CASSIGQGNTEAFF | TRBD1 | TRBJ1-1 | TRBV19 | -
TGTGCCAGCAGCCTAACACCAACAGGACGCACAGATACGCAGTATTTT | CASSLTPTGRTDTQYF | - | TRBJ2-3 | TRBV3-1/TRBV3-2 | -
TGTGCCAGCAGCGCGTATACCTACAATGAGCAGTTCTTC | CASSAYTYNEQFF | - | TRBJ2-1 | TRBV2 | -
TGTGCCAGCAGTTTTGCGGGACAGGAATCGAACACTGAAGCTTTCTTT | CASSFAGQESNTEAFF | TRBD1 | TRBJ1-1 | TRBV28 | once
TGTGCCAGCAGCCCCCCGGGACTAGCGGGAGACAATGAGCAGTTCTTC | CASSPPGLAGDNEQFF | TRBD2 | TRBJ2-1 | TRBV4-2 | -
TGTGCCAGCATTCCCGAGGGGCAAGAGACCCAGTACTTC | CASIPEGQETQYF | - | TRBJ2-5 | TRBV7-8 | few
TGTGCCAGCAGGCGTCCCGGGACTAGCGGGAGCACAGATACGCAGTATTTT | CASRRPGTSGSTDTQYF | TRBD2 | TRBJ2-3 | TRBV7-9 | -
TGTGCCAGCAACCTAAGGGGAGCTAGCACAGATACGCAGTATTTT | CASNLRGASTDTQYF | - | TRBJ2-3 | TRBV7-2 | -
TGTGCCACCAGTGATTTGGGGCGCGAGCAGTTCTTC | CATSDLGREQFF | - | TRBJ2-1 | TRBV24-1 | once
TGTGCCAGCAGCACAACAGCCCAAGAGACCCAGTACTTC | CASSTTAQETQYF | - | TRBJ2-5 | TRBV7-3 | -
TGTGCCACCCGTGGGGAGGGCGTCGGGTATACGCAGTATTTT | CATRGEGVGYTQYF | TRBD2 | TRBJ2-3 | TRBV10-3 | -
TGTGCCAGCTCACCACCAAACCCTATTGAGCCCGAGCAGTACTTC | CASSPPNPIEPEQYF | - | TRBJ2-7 | TRBV18 | -
TGTGCCAGCTCACCAGGTTCCTACGAGCAGTACTTC | CASSPGSYEQYF | - | TRBJ2-7 | TRBV18 | -
TGTGCCAGCAGCTCCATCGACAGGGCTCCAATGAACACTGAAGCTTTCTTT | CASSSIDRAPMNTEAFF | TRBD1 | TRBJ1-1 | TRBV7-2 | -
TGTGCCAGCAGTCTCCGACAGGGGAGGTCCTACGAGCAGTACTTC | CASSLRQGRSYEQYF | TRBD1 | TRBJ2-7 | TRBV28 | few
TGCGCCAGCAGCCCCCTCCCGACAGGGGAATTCGAGCAGTACTTC | CASSPLPTGEFEQYF | TRBD1 | TRBJ2-7 | TRBV5-1 | -
TGTGCCAGCAGCTGGGGGGGGTACCAAGAGACCCAGTACTTC | CASSWGGYQETQYF | TRBD2 | TRBJ2-5 | TRBV6-6 | -
TGTGCCAGCAGTTTATTTGCCAGGGGATACGGGGAGCTGTTTTTT | CASSLFARGYGELFF | - | TRBJ2-2 | TRBV28 | -
TGTGCCAGCAAGCCTAGCGGGATCGGCACAGATACGCAGTATTTT | CASKPSGIGTDTQYF | - | TRBJ2-3 | TRBV21-1 | -
TGTGCTAGTGGACCAGGACAGGGCAATCAGCCCCAGCATTTT | CASGPGQGNQPQHF | TRBD1 | TRBJ1-5 | TRBV12-5 | -
TGTGCCAGCAGCCAAGATCTTGGGGGCATGGAAGCTTTCTTT | CASSQDLGGMEAFF | - | TRBJ1-1 | TRBV3-1/TRBV3-2 | once
TGCGCCAGCGGCTCTGAGCGGCCCTACAATGAGCAGTTCTTC | CASGSERPYNEQFF | - | TRBJ2-1 | TRBV5-1 | -
TGTGCCAGCAGCCGCGCGTACCAGGGGAACACTGAAGCTTTCTTT | CASSRAYQGNTEAFF | - | TRBJ1-1 | TRBV11-3 | -
TGTGCCAGTAGTTCCCGGGACAGGGAATATTCCGGGGAGCTGTTTTTT | CASSSRDREYSGELFF | TRBD1 | TRBJ2-2 | TRBV19 | -
TGCAGCGTTGATAAGGGACAGGGTAACACTGAAGCTTTCTTT | CSVDKGQGNTEAFF | TRBD1 | TRBJ1-1 | TRBV29-1 | few
TGTGCCAGCAGTTTATTTCCCCACAATGAGCAGTTCTTC | CASSLFPHNEQFF | - | TRBJ2-1 | TRBV27 | once
TGTGCCAGCAGTGATGGGGGACAGGGGGGCTACGAGCAGTACTTC | CASSDGGQGGYEQYF | TRBD1 | TRBJ2-7 | TRBV2 | -